This T cell receptor beta chain was captured in a study of T cell responses to AZD1222 COVID-19 vaccine. The V gene lost 3 bases and the J gene lost 7 bases, with 19 bases spanning the gap. The germline CDR1 and CDR2 sequences are GTSNPN and SVGIG (reference sequence). The CDR3 sequence is 15 residues long. A word on this clone: Its specificity is not known.

The repertoire was sequenced with immunoSEQ multiplex PCR; TCRdb's copy has only in-frame clones and lacks some. The data hold about 190,000 clones, with roughly 92% observed a single time. Study outcomes and limitations: The study found Spike-specific TCR breadth and depth rose after two AZD1222 doses. Spike-spanning, vaccine-associated CD4 TCRs were dominant at 160-218 and 743-854. White British donors predominated, females outnumbered males, and clonal diversity was possibly underestimated.

The specimen comprised peripheral blood, sampled on day 0 of AZD1222 vaccination. The chain carries TRBV30 and TRBJ2-1, with D possibly matching TRBD2 (5 bases). This sequence was found in an adult in good health. This CDR3 reads CAWRLNRGPTNEQFF. In nucleotides, the CDR3 is TGTGCCTGGAGGTTGAATCGCGGGCCCACAAATGAGCAGTTCTTC.